Listed below are T cell receptor beta chains from one sample, sequenced in a study of lung T cells in sarcoidosis with Löfgren's syndrome. TCRdb analysed the reads with MiXCR anew, one entry per CDR3 protein. The data show roughly 19,000 distinct CDR3 sequences, about a fifth seen once. Sequenced: CD4+ T cells from PBMCs. The receptors here all came from a human donor with sarcoidosis (Löfgren's syndrome or another form), or a control subject (not recorded which). The CDR3 runs from the conserved cysteine through the conserved F or W. A D gene is named only where the DNA matches it firmly. Where a row states a size, it is once, few, many or the class of an expanded clone; other rows omit it.

CDR3nt | CDR3aa | j_gene | d_gene | len | v_gene | abundance
TGTGCCAGCAGTTGGCTAGCGGGGAAAAGCGGGGAGCTGTTTTTT | CASSWLAGKSGELFF | TRBJ2-2 | TRBD2 | 15 | TRBV6-2/TRBV6-3 | medium-sized
TGCAGTGCTAGAGAAACAGCCTCCGGTGAAGCTTTCTTT | CSARETASGEAFF | TRBJ1-1 | . | 13 | TRBV20-1 | many
TGTGCCAGCATGAAACGGGCAGTGGACACTGAAGCTCTCTTT | CASMKRAVDTEALF | TRBJ1-1 | . | 14 | TRBV6-5 | .
TGTGCCTGGAGTGTACAGGGGGAACAGCCCCGGCATTTT | CAWSVQGEQPRHF | TRBJ1-5 | TRBD1 | 13 | TRBV30 | .
TGCAGTGCTAGTAAGGTCCAGATGCAGTTCTTC | CSASKVQMQFF | TRBJ2-1 | . | 11 | TRBV20-1 | many
TGTGCCAGCAGCTTGAAAGCGGGGGGCCTCACCTACAATGAGCAGTTCTTC | CASSLKAGGLTYNEQFF | TRBJ2-1 | TRBD2 | 17 | TRBV5-6 | .
TGCGCCAGCAGCTATTCCCGCCGACCGGGACAGGGAGTACCTAGGACAGATACGCAGTATTTT | CASSYSRRPGQGVPRTDTQYF | TRBJ2-3 | TRBD1 | 21 | TRBV5-1 | .
TGTGCCAGCAGGGCTGGCAATAGCAATCAGCCCCAGCATTTT | CASRAGNSNQPQHF | TRBJ1-5 | . | 14 | TRBV6-1 | medium-sized
TGTGCCAGCAGTTGGGCAAGTAACGAGCAGTACTTC | CASSWASNEQYF | TRBJ2-7 | . | 12 | TRBV28 | many
TGTGCCAGCTCCCAAGGACAGGTGTATAATTCACCCCTCCACTTT | CASSQGQVYNSPLHF | TRBJ1-6 | TRBD1 | 15 | TRBV18 | .
TGTGCCAGCAACGACCCCAAAGATACGCAGTATTTT | CASNDPKDTQYF | TRBJ2-3 | . | 12 | TRBV6-1 | many
TGTGCCAGTAGTCCCCGGGTTCTCTACGAGCAGTACTTC | CASSPRVLYEQYF | TRBJ2-7 | . | 13 | TRBV19 | many
TGCAGTGCGGCACTAGCGGATCCCAATGAGCAGTTCTTC | CSAALADPNEQFF | TRBJ2-1 | TRBD2 | 13 | TRBV20-1 | many
TGTGCCAGCAGCCCAGACAGGGTCGGGCTAAACAATGAGCAGTTCTTC | CASSPDRVGLNNEQFF | TRBJ2-1 | TRBD1 | 16 | TRBV5-4 | medium-sized
TGTGCCAGCGGGGCCGTAGATACGCAGTATTTT | CASGAVDTQYF | TRBJ2-3 | . | 11 | TRBV11-2 | many
TGCAGTGCTAGAGATCCGGCCACGGCGACAGGGCTCGACGAGCAGTACTTC | CSARDPATATGLDEQYF | TRBJ2-7 | TRBD1 | 17 | TRBV20-1 | many
TGCAGCGTTGAAGAAACCCGCATTTCCCGGGGGGGGGCGAGATACCAAGAGGCCCAGTACTTC | CSVEETRISRGGARYQEAQYF | TRBJ2-5 | TRBD2 | 21 | TRBV29-1 | .
TGTGCCAGCTCAATCCCCCGGGGGGCGAGCGTTATTCTAGAGCAGTTCTTC | CASSIPRGASVILEQFF | TRBJ2-1 | . | 17 | TRBV18 | many
TGTGCCAGCAGCCTATCGGGTAACCAAGAGACCCAGTACTTC | CASSLSGNQETQYF | TRBJ2-5 | . | 14 | TRBV3-1 | few
TGTGCCAGTAGTATCGTGGGACAGGCCCAAGAGACCCAGTACTTC | CASSIVGQAQETQYF | TRBJ2-5 | TRBD1 | 15 | TRBV19 | many
TGTGCCAGCAGTTACGAAGGGACAGGGGATTCACCCCTCCACTTT | CASSYEGTGDSPLHF | TRBJ1-6 | TRBD1 | 15 | TRBV6-6 | many
TGTGCCAGCAGTTACCGACAGGGTAGGGTCTACGAGCAGTACTTC | CASSYRQGRVYEQYF | TRBJ2-7 | TRBD1 | 15 | TRBV27 | many
TGTGCCAGCAGTGGGTTGCGAAAAGGGGGGTATCAGCCCCAGCATTTT | CASSGLRKGGYQPQHF | TRBJ1-5 | . | 16 | TRBV6-1 | .
TGTGCCAGCAGTACGCCACGACTAGCGGGGACCTACAATGAGCAGTTCTTC | CASSTPRLAGTYNEQFF | TRBJ2-1 | TRBD2 | 17 | TRBV28 | many
TGTGCCATCGCTGGGTCGTCCTTCAATAGCAATCAGCCCCGGTATTTT | CAIAGSSFNSNQPRYF | TRBJ1-5 | . | 16 | TRBV28 | .